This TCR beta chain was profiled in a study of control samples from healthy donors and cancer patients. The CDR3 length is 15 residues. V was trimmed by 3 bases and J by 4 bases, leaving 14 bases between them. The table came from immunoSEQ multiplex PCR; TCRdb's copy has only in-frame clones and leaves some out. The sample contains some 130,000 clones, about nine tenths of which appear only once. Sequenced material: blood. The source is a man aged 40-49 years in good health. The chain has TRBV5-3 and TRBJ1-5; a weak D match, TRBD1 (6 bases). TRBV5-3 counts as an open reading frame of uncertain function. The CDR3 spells CARSSPDSRNQPQHF. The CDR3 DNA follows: TGTGCCAGAAGCTCTCCGGACAGCCGGAATCAGCCCCAGCATTTT.